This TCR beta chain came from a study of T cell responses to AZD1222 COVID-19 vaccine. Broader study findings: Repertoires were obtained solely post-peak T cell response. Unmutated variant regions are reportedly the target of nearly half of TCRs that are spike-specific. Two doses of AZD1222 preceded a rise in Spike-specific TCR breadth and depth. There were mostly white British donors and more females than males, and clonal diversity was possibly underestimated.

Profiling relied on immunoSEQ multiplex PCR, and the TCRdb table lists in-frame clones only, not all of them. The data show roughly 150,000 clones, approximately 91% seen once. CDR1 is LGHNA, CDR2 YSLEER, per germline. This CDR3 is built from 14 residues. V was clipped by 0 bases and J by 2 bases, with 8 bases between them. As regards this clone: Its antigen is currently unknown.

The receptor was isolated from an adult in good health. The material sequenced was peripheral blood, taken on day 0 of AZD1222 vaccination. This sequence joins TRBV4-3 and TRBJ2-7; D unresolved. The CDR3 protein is CASSQDTRPYEQYF. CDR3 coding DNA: TGCGCCAGCAGCCAAGATACCCGTCCCTACGAGCAGTACTTC.